The 29 T cell receptor beta chains reported below all come from one sample, sequenced in a study of T cells in Graves' hyperthyroidism and ophthalmopathy. The TCR beta CDR3 regions underwent amplification using RNA transcripts as the source. Primed by the HTBI set, a first-round RT-PCR was run on the TCR CDR3. From the multiplex PCR reads, TCRdb called clonotypes with MiXCR, one entry per CDR3 protein. The sample consists of about 640,000 distinct CDR3 sequences, 20% of them appearing once. Sequencing used blood. All receptors come from a man aged 25-45 years with Graves' ophthalmopathy.

This clonotype was observed many times. The chain has TRBV20-1 and TRBJ2-1; 8 bases fit TRBD2. The CDR3 covers 17 residues. The ends lost 0 bases at V and 4 bases at J; junction bases unmatched: 11. CDR1 is DFQATT and CDR2 is SNEGSKA in the germline V gene (reference sequence). The CDR3 reads CSARDNLGAGGYNEQFF. CDR3 DNA sequence: TGCAGTGCTAGAGATAACCTCGGGGCGGGAGGTTACAATGAGCAGTTCTTC.

This clonotype has more than one count but fewer than ten. This chain connects TRBV7-6 to TRBJ2-1; D is possibly TRBD1 (5 bases). Trimming left V 2 bases short and J 8 bases short, with 19 bases between. Germline lookup yields CDR1 SGHVS and CDR2 FNYEAQ. The CDR3 loop spans 16 amino acids. The DNA for the CDR3 is TGTGCCAGCAGCTTAAGGGGATCGGGCAGTTATTATGAGCAGTTCTTC. This translates into CASSLRGSGSYYEQFF.

This clonotype showed up many times. The genes are TRBV2 and TRBJ2-5; D is unresolved. V lost 6 bases, J lost 5 bases, and 10 bases lay in between. This CDR3 contains 12 residues. Germline values: CDR1 SNHLY, CDR2 FYNNEI. CDR3 DNA: TGTGCCAGCAGGGTACTTGGGGAGACCCAGTACTTC. Translated, it gives CASRVLGETQYF. The full variable domain, its missing parts supplied by reference TRBV2 and TRBJ2-5, is EPEVTQTPSHQVTQMGQEVILRCVPISNHLYFYWYRQILGQKVEFLVSFYNNEISEKSEIFDDQFSVERPDGSNFTLKIRSTKLEDSAMYFCASRVLGETQYFGPGTRLLVL.

The V gene is TRBV27, the J gene TRBJ1-1, with 8 bases identical to TRBD1. The germline CDR1 and CDR2 sequences are MNHEY and SMNVEV (reference sequence). CDR3 length: 18 residues. Trimming took 4 bases from V and 4 from J; bases not matched to a gene: 17. This chain's CDR3 is CASSSRTGRSNLGTEAFF. Written as DNA, the CDR3 is TGTGCCAGCAGTTCCCGGACAGGGAGATCTAATCTGGGCACTGAAGCTTTCTTT.

This clonotype has only a few counts. V usage is TRBV5-1 and J usage is TRBJ1-1; 7 bases match TRBD1. This CDR3 is 13 amino acids long. The V and J ends lost 4 bases and 1 base, in that order; junction bases with no gene match: 1. CDR1 and CDR2 from the germline V gene are SGHRS and YFSETQ. The CDR3, as DNA: TGCGCCAGCAGCGACAGGGCGAACACTGAAGCTTTCTTT. Protein sequence: CASSDRANTEAFF.

There are a few counts of this clonotype. The chain couples TRBV28 to TRBJ2-1, with unresolved D. The germline gives CDR1 MDHEN, CDR2 SYDVKM. The CDR3 contains 17 residues. The V end was cut by 5 bases, the J end by 0 bases, with 17 bases between. CDR3 amino acids: CASSTPPPEISYNEQFF. As DNA, the CDR3 is TGTGCCAGCAGTACTCCTCCTCCAGAGATCTCCTACAATGAGCAGTTCTTC.

This clonotype was detected a few times. The chain carries TRBV5-1 and TRBJ2-5; D not resolved. Germline loops: CDR1 SGHRS, CDR2 YFSETQ. Trimming stripped 4 bases from V and 4 bases from J, with 11 bases between. This CDR3 has 13 residues. CDR3 in amino acids: CASSSSTVETQYF. CDR3 nucleotide sequence: TGCGCCAGCAGCAGCAGTACAGTAGAGACCCAGTACTTC. The full variable domain, with the rest looked up from reference TRBV5-1 and TRBJ2-5, is KAGVTQTPRYLIKTRGQQVTLSCSPISGHRSVSWYQQTPGQGLQFLFEYFSETQRNKGNFPGRFSGRQFSNSRSEMNVSTLELGDSALYLCASSSSTVETQYFGPGTRLLVL.

This clonotype was counted at least ten times. The chain employs TRBV7-2 and TRBJ2-7, with TRBD2 as a possible D gene (7 bases). From germline, CDR1 is SGHTA and CDR2 FQGNSA. V shed 5 bases and J shed 0 bases, with 14 bases lying between them. The CDR3 covers 15 residues. The CDR3 DNA sequence: TGTGCCAGCAGCGTGGGGGCGGGAGCCTCCTACGAGCAGTACTTC. Its protein is CASSVGAGASYEQYF.

This clonotype was counted ten times or more. The chain recombines TRBV28 with TRBJ1-4, with no clear D. This CDR3 has 14 amino acids. CDR1 is MDHEN and CDR2 is SYDVKM in the germline V gene. Trimming cost V 3 bases and J 3 bases, with 8 bases left between them. The CDR3 DNA follows: TGTGCCAGCAGTTTCGGGGATGCTAATGAAAAACTGTTTTTT. It codes for CASSFGDANEKLFF.

This clonotype has just a few counts. The chain carries TRBV11-1 and TRBJ2-7; weak D call: TRBD2 (6 bases). The CDR3 runs to 15 residues. V was trimmed by 5 bases and J by 2 bases, leaving 16 bases between them. Germline CDR1 SGHAT, CDR2 FQDESV (reference sequence). The CDR3 region has the DNA TGTGCCAGCAGCCTGGACTATAGCTGGGCCTACGAGCAGTACTTC. Its protein is CASSLDYSWAYEQYF.

This clonotype was counted at least ten times. This chain joins TRBV12-3 or TRBV12-4 and TRBJ2-1, with D perhaps TRBD2 (6 bases). CDR3 length: 15 residues. The V end was cut by 3 bases, the J end by 3 bases, with 12 bases between. The chain's CDR3 is CASSFRREFYNEQFF. The CDR3, as DNA: TGTGCCAGCAGTTTTCGACGGGAGTTCTACAATGAGCAGTTCTTC.

The sample holds many counts of this clonotype. This chain uses TRBV5-1 with TRBJ2-7; the D is unclear. The CDR3 sequence is 13 residues long. The germline gives CDR1 SGHRS, CDR2 YFSETQ. V was clipped by 1 base and J by 9 bases, with 14 bases between them. CDR3 loop: CASSLRTTNPQYF. The CDR3 region has the DNA TGCGCCAGCAGCTTGCGGACCACTAACCCGCAGTACTTC. Looking up the rest from reference TRBV5-1 and TRBJ2-7 gives the full variable domain: KAGVTQTPRYLIKTRGQQVTLSCSPISGHRSVSWYQQTPGQGLQFLFEYFSETQRNKGNFPGRFSGRQFSNSRSEMNVSTLELGDSALYLCASSLRTTNPQYFGPGTRLTVT.

This chain uses TRBV29-1 with TRBJ2-7, with D perhaps TRBD2 (5 bases). Germline V gives CDR1 SQVTM, CDR2 ANQGSEA. This CDR3 is built from 14 residues. V was cut by 5 bases and J by 2 bases, with 16 bases left in between. CDR3 nucleotide sequence: TGCAGCGTTCTTTTGAGGGTTCCTACCTACGAGCAGTACTTC. It yields the protein CSVLLRVPTYEQYF.

In its sample, this clonotype was seen a few times. J is TRBJ1-6 and V is TRBV29-1; 8 bases are a match to TRBD1. Germline trimming cut 7 bases from V and 7 bases from J; bases unmatched to any gene: 6. Germline assignment: CDR1 SQVTM and CDR2 ANQGSEA. The CDR3 consists of 13 residues. The CDR3 sequence is CSAATGENSPLHF. The CDR3, as DNA: TGCAGCGCAGCGACAGGGGAGAATTCACCCCTCCACTTT.

The sample holds many counts of this clonotype. The genes are TRBV10-1 and TRBJ2-3; D possibly matches TRBD1 or TRBD2 (5 bases each). The CDR3 length is 14 residues. Between the trimmed V and J ends, which lost 0 bases and 5 bases, there was a span of 9 bases. Looked up from germline, CDR1 is WNHNN and CDR2 is SYGVQD (reference sequence). CDR3 residues: CASSESWGLDTQYF. The CDR3, as DNA: TGCGCCAGCAGTGAGTCGTGGGGGTTAGATACGCAGTATTTT.

The chain has TRBV5-8 and TRBJ2-3; possible D gene TRBD2, 6 bases. Looked up from germline, CDR1 is SGHTS and CDR2 is YDEGEE. V gave up 4 bases and J gave up 4 bases, with 22 bases separating them. This CDR3 spans 17 amino acids. Here the CDR3 DNA reads TGTGCCAGCAGCCCCCCCTCCGGTCGATCGGGGGCAGATACGCAGTATTTT. Translating gives CASSPPSGRSGADTQYF.

The rearrangement uses TRBV19 and TRBJ2-1; 7 bases are a match to TRBD2. Germline trimming cut 8 bases from V and 6 bases from J; bases unmatched to any gene: 13. Germline V lookup: CDR1 LNHDA, CDR2 SQIVND (reference sequence). This CDR3 comprises 15 residues. CDR3 DNA sequence: TGTGCCAGTCGCCAGGCTAGCGGCCCGGGCAATGAGCAGTTCTTC. It codes for CASRQASGPGNEQFF.

The table lists this clonotype with a few counts. The rearrangement joins TRBV12-3 or TRBV12-4 to TRBJ2-2; 7 nucleotides line up with TRBD2. The ends lost 3 bases at V and 3 bases at J; junction bases unmatched: 7. The CDR3 loop spans 16 amino acids. The CDR3 coding sequence is TGTGCCAGCAGTTTTAATGCCGGGAGGCACACCGGGGAGCTGTTTTTT. This codes for CASSFNAGRHTGELFF.

This clonotype showed up just once. This chain connects TRBV5-1 to TRBJ1-4; 8 bases match TRBD1. Germline CDR1 is SGHRS and CDR2 is YFSETQ. The CDR3 spans 17 residues. Unmatched junction bases numbered 4, after V lost 0 bases and J lost 0 bases. This CDR3 is CASSLGGTGSTNEKLFF. The CDR3 DNA follows: TGCGCCAGCAGCTTGGGAGGGACAGGTTCAACTAATGAAAAACTGTTTTTT.

This chain connects TRBV27 to TRBJ2-7; 7 nucleotides line up with TRBD1. The CDR3 has 16 residues. V gave up 0 bases and J gave up 6 bases; unmatched junction bases: 11. Looked up from germline, CDR1 is MNHEY and CDR2 is SMNVEV (reference sequence). Here the CDR3 reads CASSLSKQGDGCEQYF. The CDR3 nucleotides read TGTGCCAGCAGTTTATCAAAGCAGGGGGATGGGTGCGAGCAGTACTTC.

The V and J genes are TRBV3-1 and TRBJ1-2; tentative D call: TRBD1 (6 bases). Germline loops: CDR1 LGHDT, CDR2 YNNKEL (reference sequence). There are 15 residues in the CDR3. Trimming took off 5 bases at V and 7 bases at J, with 20 bases between the two ends. CDR3 nucleotide sequence: TGTGCCAGCAGCGGCGGGGGCAGGAGATACCCTGGCTACACCTTC. Translation: CASSGGGRRYPGYTF.

Written as DNA, the CDR3 is TGTGCCAGCACCCTGGTGAGGAACACTGAAGCTTTCTTT. Translating it yields CASTLVRNTEAFF. V gene TRBV6-1 combines with J gene TRBJ1-1; no clear D. Per germline, CDR1 MNHNS and CDR2 SASEGT. Trimming took off 7 bases at V and 1 base at J, with 10 bases between the two ends. The CDR3 length is 13 residues.

In its sample, this clonotype was seen many times. The chain couples TRBV12-3 or TRBV12-4 to TRBJ2-7; 11 bases map to TRBD2. J was trimmed by 3 bases and V by 6 bases; bases with no gene match: 4. The CDR3 totals 14 residues. CDR3 in DNA: TGTGCCAGCAGCTTTGGGACTAGCGGCTACGAGCAGTACTTC. As protein: CASSFGTSGYEQYF.

The chain is built from TRBV9 and TRBJ2-3, with 7 bases aligning to TRBD2. This CDR3 comprises 16 residues. V was clipped by 0 bases and J by 1 base; unmatched bases: 5. Germline loops: CDR1 SGDLS, CDR2 YYNGEE. The CDR3 bases are TGTGCCAGCAGCGTAGGCGCGGGAGTTGGCACAGATACGCAGTATTTT. Amino acids: CASSVGAGVGTDTQYF.

The rearrangement links TRBV7-3 to TRBJ2-3; possibly TRBD1 for D (5 bases). The CDR3 sequence is 15 residues long. The germline V gene encodes CDR1 SGHTA and CDR2 FQGTGA. The germline V and J ends were trimmed by 1 base and 0 bases, with 8 bases remaining between them. CDR3 loop: CASSLSRASTDTQYF. CDR3 nucleotide sequence: TGTGCCAGCAGCTTAAGCAGGGCGAGCACAGATACGCAGTATTTT. The full variable domain, its missing parts supplied by reference TRBV7-3 and TRBJ2-3, is GAGVSQTPSNKVTEKGKYVELRCDPISGHTALYWYRQSLGQGPEFLIYFQGTGAADDSGLPNDRFFAVRPEGSVSTLKIQRTERGDSAVYLCASSLSRASTDTQYFGPGTRLTVL.

This chain links TRBV19 with TRBJ1-4, with D perhaps TRBD1 (6 bases). Germline assignment: CDR1 LNHDA and CDR2 SQIVND (reference sequence). V dropped 6 bases and J dropped 4 bases, with 15 bases sitting between them. The CDR3 is 15 amino acids. The CDR3 DNA sequence: TGTGCCAGTAGCCGACTTGGACAGTTTAATGAAAAACTGTTTTTT. Protein sequence: CASSRLGQFNEKLFF.

This rearrangement joins TRBV3-1 to TRBJ2-5; TRBD2 matches at 11 bases. The V gene end was trimmed by 8 bases and the J gene end by 2 bases; junction bases not matched to a gene: 7. CDR3 size: 15 residues. Germline V gene lookup returns CDR1 LGHDT and CDR2 YNNKEL (reference sequence). As DNA, the CDR3 is TGTGCCAGCCTTTTAAGGACTAGCGGGCAAGAGACCCAGTACTTC. This sequence encodes CASLLRTSGQETQYF.

The chain is built from TRBV20-1 and TRBJ2-7; 7 positions match TRBD1. The CDR3 loop spans 13 amino acids. The trim removed 6 bases at V and 3 bases at J, leaving 8 bases unmatched. Germline CDR1 DFQATT, CDR2 SNEGSKA (reference sequence). This CDR3 is CSAPGQTNYEQYF. Here the CDR3 DNA reads TGCAGTGCACCGGGACAGACCAACTACGAGCAGTACTTC.

V gene TRBV20-1 combines with J gene TRBJ2-2, with 11 bases lining up with TRBD2. Per germline, CDR1 DFQATT and CDR2 SNEGSKA (reference sequence). The CDR3 is made up of 15 amino acids. The V and J ends lost 2 bases and 4 bases, in that order; junction bases with no gene match: 3. In DNA form, the CDR3 reads TGCAGTGCTAGACCACTAGCGGGAGTCACCGGGGAGCTGTTTTTT. It yields the protein CSARPLAGVTGELFF.